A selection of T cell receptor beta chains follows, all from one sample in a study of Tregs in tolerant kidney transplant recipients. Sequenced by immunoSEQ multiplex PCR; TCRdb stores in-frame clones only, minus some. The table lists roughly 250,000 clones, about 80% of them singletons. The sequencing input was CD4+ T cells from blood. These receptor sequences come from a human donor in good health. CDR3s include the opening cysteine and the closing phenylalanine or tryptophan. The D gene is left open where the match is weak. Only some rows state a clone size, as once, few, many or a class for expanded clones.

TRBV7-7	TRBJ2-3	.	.	TGTGCTAGCAGCTTAGGGCGGCCAGATACGCAGTATTTT	CASSLGRPDTQYF
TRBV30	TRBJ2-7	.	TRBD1	TGTGCCTGCCATATCGGGACAGGGGGGGCCTACGAGCAGTACTTC	CACHIGTGGAYEQYF
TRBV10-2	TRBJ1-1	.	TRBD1	TGCGCCAGCAGTAACAGGGGCACTGAAGCTTTCTTT	CASSNRGTEAFF
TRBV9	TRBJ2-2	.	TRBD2	TGTGCCAGCAGCGTGGGACTAAGGAACACCGGGGAGCTGTTTTTT	CASSVGLRNTGELFF
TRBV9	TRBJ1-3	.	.	TGTGCCAGCAGCGTTAGTCAGGGAAACACCATATATTTT	CASSVSQGNTIYF
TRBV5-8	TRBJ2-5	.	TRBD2	TGTGCCAGCAGCTTAGGGGGACTAGCGTCTAAAGAGACCCAGTACTTC	CASSLGGLASKETQYF
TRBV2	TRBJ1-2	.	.	TGTGCCAGCAGTGTGTCGGGTATCTATGGCTACACCTTC	CASSVSGIYGYTF
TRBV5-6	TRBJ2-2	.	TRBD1	TGTGCCAGCAGCTTGAACAGGGGGCTTGGCACCGGGGAGCTGTTTTTT	CASSLNRGLGTGELFF
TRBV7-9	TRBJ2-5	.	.	TGTGCCAGCAGCCCATTCATGCCCAGCGCAGGTCAAGAGACCCAGTACTTC	CASSPFMPSAGQETQYF
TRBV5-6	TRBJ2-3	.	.	TGTGCCAGCAGCTCGGACGTCGTACCACGAGATACGCAGTATTTT	CASSSDVVPRDTQYF
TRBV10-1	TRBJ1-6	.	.	TGCGCCAGCAGCAATGGGCAGCCCCACGGCGATAATTCACCCCTCCACTTT	CASSNGQPHGDNSPLHF
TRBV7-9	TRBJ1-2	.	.	TGTGCCGGCTCCGGTTTGAAGGAGGGCCCTAACTATGGCTACACCTTC	CAGSGLKEGPNYGYTF
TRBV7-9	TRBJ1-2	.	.	TGTGCCAGCAGCTCCGACAGACAAGCTAACTATGGCTACACCTTC	CASSSDRQANYGYTF
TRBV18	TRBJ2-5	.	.	TGTGCCAGCTCACTAACGGGACTTTTACAAGAGACCCAGTACTTC	CASSLTGLLQETQYF
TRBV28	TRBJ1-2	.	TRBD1	TGTGCCAGCAGTTTCAGGGGGCGCGTTGGCTACACCTTC	CASSFRGRVGYTF
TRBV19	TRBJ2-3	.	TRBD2	TGTGCCAGTAGTATGCGGGGGGGCACAGATACGCAGTATTTT	CASSMRGGTDTQYF
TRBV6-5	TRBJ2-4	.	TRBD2	TGTGCCAGCAGTTACTCTCTAGCGGGGGAGGACATTCAGTACTTC	CASSYSLAGEDIQYF
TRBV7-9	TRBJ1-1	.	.	TGTGCCAGCACCCGAGTTCGCACTGAAGCTTTCTTT	CASTRVRTEAFF
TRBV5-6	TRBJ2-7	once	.	TGTGCCAGCAGCTTGTGGGGCAGGCACTACTCCTACGAGCAGTACTTC	CASSLWGRHYSYEQYF
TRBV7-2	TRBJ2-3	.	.	TGTGCCAGCAGCCTCGGACAGAGATCTCCAGATACGCAGTATTTT	CASSLGQRSPDTQYF
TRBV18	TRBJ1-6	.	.	TGTGCCAGCTCACCTCAGGGGAGCTCCTATAATTCACCCCTCCACTTT	CASSPQGSSYNSPLHF
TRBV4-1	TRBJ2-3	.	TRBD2	TGCGCCAGCAGCCAGGCTCCCGGGACTAGCGGGGGGGCAAGAAGGTATTTT	CASSQAPGTSGGARRYF
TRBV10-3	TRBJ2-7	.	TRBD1	TGTGCCATCTCGGCAGGGACAGAGACCTACGAGCAGTACTTC	CAISAGTETYEQYF
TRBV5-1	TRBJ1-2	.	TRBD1	TGCGCCAGCAGCATTGGACAGGGCAAGTATGGCTACACCTTC	CASSIGQGKYGYTF
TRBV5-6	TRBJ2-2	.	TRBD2	TGTGCCAGCAGCTTGTTTGGGGGGGCGAACACCGGGGAGCTGTTTTTT	CASSLFGGANTGELFF
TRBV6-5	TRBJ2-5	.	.	TGTGCCAGCGCAACAGGGAATGGAGAGACCCAGTACTTC	CASATGNGETQYF
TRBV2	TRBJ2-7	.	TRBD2	TGTGCCAGCATGCGGGGGGCGAATTCCTACGAGCAGTACTTC	CASMRGANSYEQYF
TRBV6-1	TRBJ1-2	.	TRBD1	TGTGCCAGCAGCCGGGACAGTAACTATGGCTACACCTTC	CASSRDSNYGYTF
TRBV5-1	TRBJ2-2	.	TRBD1	TGCGCCAGCAACCCTCAAGCGGGACAGGGGAACACCGGGGAGCTGTTTTTT	CASNPQAGQGNTGELFF
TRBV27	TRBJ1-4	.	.	TGTGCCAGCAGGACGAATTCAGGACGGAGAAATGAAAAACTGTTTTTT	CASRTNSGRRNEKLFF
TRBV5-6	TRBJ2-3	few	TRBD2	TGTGCCAGCAGCTCCGGACTAGCGGGGGGACAAGATACGCAGTATTTT	CASSSGLAGGQDTQYF
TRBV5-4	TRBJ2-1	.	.	TGTGCCAGCAGCTTGGCCGGTCTATGGGGTGATGAGCAGTTCTTC	CASSLAGLWGDEQFF
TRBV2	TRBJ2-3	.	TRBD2	TGTGCCAGCAGTGAAGGGCCCCCGGGGGGAGATACGCAGTATTTT	CASSEGPPGGDTQYF
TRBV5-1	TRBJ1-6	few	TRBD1	TGCGCCAGCAGCTTGGGACAGGGGTTCAATTCACCCCTCCACTTT	CASSLGQGFNSPLHF
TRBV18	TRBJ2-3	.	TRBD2	TGTGCCAGCTCACCACTTAGCGGGAGGGCGGAAGATACGCAGTATTTT	CASSPLSGRAEDTQYF
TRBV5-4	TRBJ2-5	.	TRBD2	TGTGCCAGCAGCGATACATTACTAGCGGGCAAAGAGACCCAGTACTTC	CASSDTLLAGKETQYF
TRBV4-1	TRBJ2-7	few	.	TGCGCCAGCAGCCCCCAGACTACCTCCTACGAGCAGTACTTC	CASSPQTTSYEQYF
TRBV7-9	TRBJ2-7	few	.	TGTGCCAGCAGCTTAGTTCCGGGACCTTCCTACGAGCAGTACTTC	CASSLVPGPSYEQYF
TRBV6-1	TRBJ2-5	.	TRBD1	TGTGCCAGCAGGAAACAGGGGGCGAAAGAGACCCAGTACTTC	CASRKQGAKETQYF
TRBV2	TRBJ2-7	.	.	TGTGCCAGCAGCAGACAGCCCTACGAGCAGTACTTC	CASSRQPYEQYF
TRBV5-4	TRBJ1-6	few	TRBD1	TGTGCCAGCAGCTTGAGGCGGACAGGGGATAGGAATTCACCCCTCCACTTT	CASSLRRTGDRNSPLHF